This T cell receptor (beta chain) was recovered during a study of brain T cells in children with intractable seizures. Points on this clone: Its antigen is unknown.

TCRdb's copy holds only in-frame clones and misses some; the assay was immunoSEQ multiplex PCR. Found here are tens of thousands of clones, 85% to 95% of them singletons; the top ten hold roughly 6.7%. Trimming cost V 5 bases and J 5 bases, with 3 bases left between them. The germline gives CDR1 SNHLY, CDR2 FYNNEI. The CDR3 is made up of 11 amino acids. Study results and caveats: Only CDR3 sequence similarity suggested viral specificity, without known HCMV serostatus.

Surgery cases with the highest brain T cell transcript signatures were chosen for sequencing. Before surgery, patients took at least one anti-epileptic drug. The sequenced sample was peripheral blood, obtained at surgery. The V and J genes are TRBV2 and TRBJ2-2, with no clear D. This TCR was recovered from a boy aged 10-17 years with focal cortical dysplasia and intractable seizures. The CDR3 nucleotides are TGTGCCAGCAGTTTTACCGGGGAGCTGTTTTTT. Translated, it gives CASSFTGELFF.